These T cell receptor beta chains were read from a single sample in a study of shared clonotypes between healthy human individuals. TCRdb keeps only in-frame clones here, not all; method: immunoSEQ multiplex PCR. The sample lists 1,500,000 or so clones; approximately 98.5% were seen once. The sequenced sample consisted of naive CD4+ T cells sorted from blood. The origin of the receptors is a man under 40 in good health. Each CDR3 is given with its conserved first and last residue. D genes are given only for firm matches. Expanded clones are given a class, and other clones once, few, many or no size at all.

V	D	size	J	DNA	CDR3
TRBV18	TRBD2	once	TRBJ2-7	TGTGCCAGCTCACCAGGGGTAGCGGGTCAATCCTCCTACGAGCAGTACTTC	CASSPGVAGQSSYEQYF
TRBV27	NA	once	TRBJ2-1	TGTGCCAGCAGTCCTTTTGGGCTAACCTACAATGAGCAGTTCTTC	CASSPFGLTYNEQFF
TRBV5-1	NA	NA	TRBJ1-1	TGCGCCAGCAGCCTACTTCGGGGGGGCCAGACTGAAGCTTTCTTT	CASSLLRGGQTEAFF
TRBV28	TRBD1	NA	TRBJ1-5	TGTGCCAGCAGTTTAGGGACAGGACTGGGTAGCAATCAGCCCCAGCATTTT	CASSLGTGLGSNQPQHF
TRBV9	NA	NA	TRBJ2-7	TGTGCCAGCAGCGAAGGGATTCGAGGCGAGCAGTACTTC	CASSEGIRGEQYF
TRBV6-1	TRBD2	NA	TRBJ2-5	TGTGCCAGTAACCCGGGACTAGCGGGGGAAGAGACCCAGTACTTC	CASNPGLAGEETQYF
TRBV11-2	TRBD2	NA	TRBJ2-1	TGTGCCAGCAGCCTTGGGACTAGCGGCTACAATGAGCAGTTCTTC	CASSLGTSGYNEQFF
TRBV5-1	NA	NA	TRBJ1-2	TGCGCCAGCAGCTTATCAGGGGCACGAGATTGCTACACCTTC	CASSLSGARDCYTF
TRBV9	TRBD2	NA	TRBJ2-2	TGTGCCAGCAGCTCCACTAGACTAGCGGGATTGAACACCGGGGAGCTGTTTTTT	CASSSTRLAGLNTGELFF
TRBV10-3	NA	NA	TRBJ1-2	TGTGCCATCAGTGAGTCGCGACAGAGCTTCTATGGCTACACCTTC	CAISESRQSFYGYTF
TRBV27	TRBD1	NA	TRBJ1-3	TGTGCCAGCAGTCGACGCTCCGGGACAGGGCGAAATACCATATATTTT	CASSRRSGTGRNTIYF
TRBV4-1	NA	NA	TRBJ2-7	TGCGCCAGCAGCCAAGACCCGATGAGCTTAGTGGCCTACGAGCAGTACTTC	CASSQDPMSLVAYEQYF
TRBV5-1	TRBD1	NA	TRBJ1-2	TGCGCCAGCAGCCTGGGGACAGGCTCTGGCTACACCTTC	CASSLGTGSGYTF
TRBV10-1	TRBD1	once	TRBJ2-7	TGCGCCAGCAGTGAGTCCAGGGGGCCGGGTTTCGGCGAGCAGTACTTC	CASSESRGPGFGEQYF
TRBV29-1	NA	NA	TRBJ1-4	TGCAGTGCGAATCGCCAGGGGAATGAAAAACTGTTTTTT	CSANRQGNEKLFF
TRBV14	TRBD2	NA	TRBJ2-1	TGTGCCAGCAGCCTACTAGCGGGAGGGCCCTATGAGCAGTTCTTC	CASSLLAGGPYEQFF
TRBV4-3	NA	once	TRBJ2-7	TGCGCCAGCAGTCTAAACAGCGGAACCTACGAGCAGTACTTC	CASSLNSGTYEQYF
TRBV7-9	NA	NA	TRBJ2-3	TGTGCCAGCAGTCTGGGGTTCTTCACAGATACGCAGTATTTT	CASSLGFFTDTQYF
TRBV5-1	NA	NA	TRBJ1-2	TGCGCCAGCAGCTTGGCCGGGGGCCTTAACTATGGCTACACCTTC	CASSLAGGLNYGYTF
TRBV27	NA	NA	TRBJ2-5	TGTGCCAGCAGTTTGGCCGGCGGGGAGACCCAGTACTTC	CASSLAGGETQYF
TRBV6-4	TRBD1	NA	TRBJ2-1	TGTGCCAGCGGGACAGGGGACGCCAATGAGCAGTTCTTC	CASGTGDANEQFF
TRBV4-3	TRBD2	NA	TRBJ2-3	TGCGCCAGCAGCCAAGCCCCCCTAGCGGGAGCAGATACGCAGTATTTT	CASSQAPLAGADTQYF
TRBV27	NA	NA	TRBJ2-1	TGTGCCAGCCTCACGACGGGGAGCTCCTACAATGAGCAGTTCTTC	CASLTTGSSYNEQFF
TRBV19	TRBD2	NA	TRBJ2-3	TGTGCCAGTAGTATAGGACTAGCCGATGATACGCAGTATTTT	CASSIGLADDTQYF
TRBV30	NA	NA	TRBJ2-1	TGTGCCTGGAGTGCGGGCCCGGCCGGGATAGGATACAATGAGCAGTTCTTC	CAWSAGPAGIGYNEQFF
TRBV28	NA	NA	TRBJ1-2	TGTGCCAGCGACGGTAACTATGGCTACACCTTC	CASDGNYGYTF
TRBV4-1	TRBD2	NA	TRBJ2-7	TGCGCCAGCAGCCAAGCGGGGGGGCCAGCCCACTACGAGCAGTACTTC	CASSQAGGPAHYEQYF
TRBV4-1	NA	NA	TRBJ1-4	TGCGCCAGCAGCCAAATTCAGGACGAAAAACTGTTTTTT	CASSQIQDEKLFF
TRBV14	NA	NA	TRBJ1-5	TGTGCCAGCAGCCAAGGTGGCGGCGCCCAGCATTTT	CASSQGGGAQHF
TRBV29-1	NA	NA	TRBJ2-7	TGCAGCGCTAGAGTCGAGCAGTACTTC	CSARVEQYF
TRBV5-5	NA	NA	TRBJ2-7	TGTGCCAGCAGCTTGCAGGGAGTCACCATACTATACGAGCAGTACTTC	CASSLQGVTILYEQYF
TRBV14	NA	NA	TRBJ1-1	TGTGCCAGCAGCCGAGAGGGACCGAACACTGAAGCTTTCTTT	CASSREGPNTEAFF
TRBV27	NA	once	TRBJ2-7	TGTGCCAGCAGTTCCTCGCTCAGGGTATTCCACGAGCAGTACTTC	CASSSSLRVFHEQYF
TRBV19	NA	NA	TRBJ1-5	TGTGCCAGCCGCGGACGGCGAGGACAGACAAATCAGCCCCAGCATTTT	CASRGRRGQTNQPQHF
TRBV5-3	TRBD1	NA	TRBJ1-4	TGTGCCAGAAGCTTAATCGGTCGGGGACAGGGGCCTCCCTTTGCAACTAATGAAAAACTGTTTTTT	CARSLIGRGQGPPFATNEKLFF
TRBV28	NA	NA	TRBJ2-7	TGTGCCATCAAGGAGCCCTTTAACTACGAGCAGTACTTC	CAIKEPFNYEQYF
TRBV30	TRBD2	NA	TRBJ2-5	TGTGCCTGGAGCCCAGCTCTAGCGGGAGTTATAATTCGGGAGACCCAGTACTTC	CAWSPALAGVIIRETQYF
TRBV2	NA	NA	TRBJ2-5	TGTGCCAGCAGTGATTTCCAAGAGACCCAGTACTTC	CASSDFQETQYF
TRBV6-1	TRBD1	NA	TRBJ2-7	TGTGCCAGCAGTTCCAAGACAGGGGGTTCCTACGAGCAGTACTTC	CASSSKTGGSYEQYF
TRBV5-1	NA	once	TRBJ2-3	TGCGCCAGCAGCTTGGAACAGATCACAGATACGCAGTATTTT	CASSLEQITDTQYF
TRBV2	TRBD2	NA	TRBJ2-2	TGTGCCAGCAGTAGCGGGAGGCGGGGGACCGGGGAGCTGTTTTTT	CASSSGRRGTGELFF
TRBV29-1	NA	NA	TRBJ2-1	TGCAGCGGAGGGGGCTACAATGAGCAGTTCTTC	CSGGGYNEQFF
TRBV7-2	NA	NA	TRBJ2-7	TGTGCCAGCAGCAGGAGGGGGCCCTACGAGCAGTACTTC	CASSRRGPYEQYF
TRBV6-1	NA	NA	TRBJ1-3	TGTGCCAGCAGGGAGGGACTGCTGCCAAACACCATATATTTT	CASREGLLPNTIYF
TRBV11-2	TRBD2	NA	TRBJ2-1	TGTGCCAGCAGCATTCGCGGGGGAAGCTCCTACAATGAGCAGTTCTTC	CASSIRGGSSYNEQFF
TRBV2	NA	NA	TRBJ2-2	TGTGCCAGCAGTGAGGTTAGCGGGAACACCGGGGAGCTGTTTTTT	CASSEVSGNTGELFF
TRBV9	NA	NA	TRBJ1-2	TGTGCCAGCAGCGTAGCCACAACGAGTATGGATGGCTACACCTTC	CASSVATTSMDGYTF
TRBV5-4	TRBD1	NA	TRBJ1-4	TGTGCCAGCAGCCAACAAGACAGGGGAGGTTATCGGCTGTTTTTT	CASSQQDRGGYRLFF
TRBV28	TRBD2	NA	TRBJ2-7	TGTGCCAGCAGTGACGCCGGACTAGCAACCTACGAGCAGTACTTC	CASSDAGLATYEQYF
TRBV18	TRBD1	once	TRBJ2-7	TGTGCCAGCTCACCCGGACCAGACGGGACAGCCGCGAACTACCGCATGTCCTACGAGCAGTACTTC	CASSPGPDGTAANYRMSYEQYF
TRBV19	NA	NA	TRBJ2-1	TGTGCCAGTAGTGCCGGGACTGCGAATGAGCAGTTCTTC	CASSAGTANEQFF
TRBV5-4	TRBD1	NA	TRBJ2-7	TGTGCCAGCAGCTTGGTTCTGGGACAGGGCTCCTACGAGCAGTACTTC	CASSLVLGQGSYEQYF
TRBV7-9	TRBD1	NA	TRBJ2-4	TGTGCCAGCAGCTTAGTATCTGGGACAGCTTTAGCCAAAAACATTCAGTACTTC	CASSLVSGTALAKNIQYF